One T cell receptor beta chain is described in this entry. Every single patient, without exception, relapsed after autologous stem cell transplantation, and brentuximab vedotin exposure varied. The record originates from a study of PD-1 blockade in classical Hodgkin lymphoma. Study-wide background: Administration of nivolumab to patients was at 3 mg/kg intravenously every 2 weeks.

The CDR3 contains 13 residues. Germline CDR1 reads SGHTA; CDR2 reads FQGNSA. Trimming took off 5 bases at V and 6 bases at J, with 10 bases between the two ends. Sequencing was performed with immunoSEQ multiplex PCR; in TCRdb, only in-frame clones are kept and a portion is missing. The repertoire holds some 15,000 clones, with 83% as singletons. The sequenced sample was peripheral blood mononuclear cells (PBMCs), obtained at baseline. This clonotype was sampled from a human donor with classical Hodgkin lymphoma. The rearrangement links TRBV7-2 to TRBJ2-2; no reliable D call. CDR3 in DNA: TGTGCCAGCAGCCGTATCCGGTCCGGGGAGCTGTTTTTT. This gives the protein CASSRIRSGELFF.